The 27 T cell receptor beta chains below come from one sample, sequenced in a study of T-cell reconstitution after alpha-beta-depleted transplantation in children (dated by TCRdb to the mid-2010s). Library preparation employed PCR. Instrument used: Illumina HiSeq 2500. TCR libraries were prepared with molecular barcoding, using unique molecular identifiers to normalize TCRbeta repertoire quantification. TCRdb applied fastp at Q25 and MiXCR to the public reads, then kept only in-frame beta chains. Rows with one shared CDR3 protein collapse into an entry with the most common genes and DNA. The sample table shows 65,000 to 90,000 distinct CDR3 sequences, and roughly a tenth are seen once. The ten largest clones represent 13% of the sample. Interpreted using the paper, the treatment or condition label stands for: allogeneic hematopoietic cell transplantation with graft depleted of TCRalphabeta T cells and CD19 B cells.

The starting material was PBMCs, obtained before TCRalphabeta/CD19-depleted stem cell transplant. The receptors were gathered from a boy aged 10-17 years with acute myeloid leukemia, due to receive a stem cell transplant.

This clonotype was picked up many times. CDR3 in amino acids: CASSVDMGTYEQYF. CDR3 bases: TGTGCCAGCAGCGTAGATATGGGTACCTACGAGCAGTACTTC. V is TRBV9 and J is TRBJ2-7; D remains ambiguous. The CDR3 covers 14 residues. V was shortened by 0 bases and J by 2 bases, with 9 bases between the two germline ends. CDR1 and CDR2 from the germline V gene are SGDLS and YYNGEE.

This clonotype was seen ten or more times. The chain is built from TRBV24-1 and TRBJ1-6; 9 bases fit TRBD1. From germline, CDR1 is KGHDR and CDR2 SFDVKD. With V trimmed by 3 bases and J by 7 bases, 6 bases remained unmatched. CDR3 size: 16 residues. The CDR3 DNA reads TGTGCCACCAGTGATCCTAGACAGGGGGAGAATTCACCCCTCCACTTT. Amino acids: CATSDPRQGENSPLHF.

This clonotype was observed at least ten times. The chain joins TRBV5-1 to TRBJ1-2, with D possibly being TRBD1 (5 bases). V shed 0 bases and J shed 0 bases, with 6 bases lying between them. The CDR3 consists of 14 residues. Germline CDR1 SGHRS, CDR2 YFSETQ. This CDR3 is CASSLGQSNYGYTF. The CDR3 nucleotides read TGCGCCAGCAGCTTGGGACAGTCTAACTATGGCTACACCTTC. The full variable domain, its missing parts supplied by reference TRBV5-1 and TRBJ1-2, is KAGVTQTPRYLIKTRGQQVTLSCSPISGHRSVSWYQQTPGQGLQFLFEYFSETQRNKGNFPGRFSGRQFSNSRSEMNVSTLELGDSALYLCASSLGQSNYGYTFGSGTRLTVV.

This clonotype showed up many times. This sequence joins TRBV20-1 and TRBJ2-7; no firm D call. Germline V CDR1 and CDR2: DFQATT, SNEGSKA (reference sequence). V shed 6 bases and J shed 7 bases, with 7 bases lying between them. The CDR3 runs to 9 residues. Here the CDR3 reads CSASLEQYF. The CDR3 coding sequence is TGCAGTGCCTCCTTGGAGCAGTACTTC.

The chain recombines TRBV6-5 with TRBJ1-2; D is ambiguous. With 7 bases removed from V and 7 bases from J, the gap between germline ends came to 16 bases. The CDR3 runs 13 residues. The germline V gene encodes CDR1 MNHEY and CDR2 SVGAGI. The DNA of the CDR3 is TGTGCCAGCACCAACGACCGGCAGAGTGGCTACACCTTC. Residues: CASTNDRQSGYTF.

This clonotype has at least ten counts. The genes are TRBV9 and TRBJ2-6; 9 bases are a match to TRBD2. The ends lost 3 bases at V and 2 bases at J; junction bases unmatched: 6. The CDR3 covers 17 residues. Germline lookup yields CDR1 SGDLS and CDR2 YYNGEE. For the CDR3, the DNA is TGTGCCAGCAGCGAAAGTAGCGGGAGCGCTGGGGCCAACGTCCTGACTTTC. Amino acid sequence: CASSESSGSAGANVLTF.

This clonotype turned up a few times. The chain couples TRBV7-2 to TRBJ1-5; maybe TRBD1 (6 bases). This CDR3 is 16 amino acids long. V lost 5 bases to trimming and J lost 0 bases, with 14 bases between them. CDR1 SGHTA and CDR2 FQGNSA come from the germline V gene. The CDR3 DNA sequence: TGTGCCAGCAGCCCACGAGGGACATTTAGCAATCAGCCCCAGCATTTT. This encodes CASSPRGTFSNQPQHF.

The rearrangement joins TRBV6-5 to TRBJ2-1; 11 bases align to TRBD2. Per the germline V gene, CDR1 is MNHEY and CDR2 is SVGAGI. This CDR3 comprises 17 residues. Trimming at V came to 2 bases and at J to 4 bases, leaving 7 bases not matched to a gene. The chain's CDR3 is CASSYIGLAGGYNEQFF. CDR3 DNA: TGTGCCAGCAGTTACATTGGGCTAGCGGGAGGTTACAATGAGCAGTTCTTC.

Many counts were recorded for this clonotype. The V call is TRBV12-3 or TRBV12-4, the J call TRBJ2-7; D not resolved. The CDR3 has 13 amino acids. V lost 6 bases, J lost 4 bases, and 13 bases lay in between. CDR3 bases: TGTGCCAGCAGCCCACGGACCGTGTACGAGCAGTACTTC. Amino acids: CASSPRTVYEQYF.

This clonotype was seen repeatedly, ten times or more. This chain joins TRBV20-1 and TRBJ2-7; D not resolved. The V end lost 2 bases, the J end lost 1 base, and 9 bases lay between the germline ends. Germline CDR1 reads DFQATT; CDR2 reads SNEGSKA (reference sequence). The CDR3 is 13 amino acids. CDR3 in amino acids: CSARLGLSYEQYF. In DNA form, the CDR3 reads TGCAGTGCTAGATTAGGGTTATCCTACGAGCAGTACTTC.

There are many counts of this clonotype. V gene TRBV4-1 combines with J gene TRBJ2-3; 8 positions match TRBD1. The CDR3 extends over 17 amino acids. V shed 4 bases and J 4 bases; nucleotides not matched to a gene: 13. The V gene's germline CDR1 is MGHRA and CDR2 YSYEKL. CDR3 coding DNA: TGCGCCAGCAGCCCAAGTCCCGGGACAGGTGGGGCAGATACGCAGTATTTT. Protein sequence: CASSPSPGTGGADTQYF.

This chain joins TRBV28 and TRBJ2-7; 9 bases agree with TRBD2. The germline CDR1 and CDR2 sequences are MDHEN and SYDVKM. Germline trimming cut 6 bases from V and 7 bases from J; bases unmatched to any gene: 7. The CDR3 is made up of 13 amino acids. The CDR3 sequence: CASRASGAGEQYV. CDR3 DNA sequence: TGTGCCAGCAGAGCTAGCGGGGCCGGGGAGCAGTACGTC.

In the case of this clonotype: This may be a read error, as it is one base from a much larger clone. The chain couples TRBV15 to TRBJ1-2; tentative D call: TRBD1 (6 bases). The CDR3 is 15 amino acids. Germline values: CDR1 LNHNV, CDR2 YYDKDF (reference sequence). The DNA of the CDR3 is TGTGCCACCAGAAGAGACGCCTTGACAGGCGGTGGCTACACCTTC. It specifies CATRRDALTGGGYTF. Full variable domain (outside the CDR3, taken from reference TRBV15 and TRBJ1-2): DAMVIQNPRYQVTQFGKPVTLSCSQTLNHNVMYWYQQKSSQAPKLLFHYYDKDFNNEADTPDNFQSRRPNTSFCFLDIRSPGLGDTAMYLCATRRDALTGGGYTFGSGTRLTVV.

In its sample, this clonotype was seen a few times. The chain links TRBV5-1 to TRBJ2-3; possible D gene TRBD1, 7 bases. Per the germline V gene, CDR1 is SGHRS and CDR2 is YFSETQ. This CDR3 is 16 amino acids long. The germline V and J ends were trimmed by 0 bases and 5 bases, with 16 bases remaining between them. CDR3: CASSLGRGRGEDTQYF. CDR3 DNA: TGCGCCAGCAGCTTGGGAAGGGGGCGGGGTGAAGATACGCAGTATTTT.

This clonotype was seen a handful of times. The gene calls are TRBV28 and TRBJ2-3; 7 bases fit TRBD1. The germline gives CDR1 MDHEN, CDR2 SYDVKM. The CDR3 loop spans 16 amino acids. J lost 8 bases, V lost 2 bases, and 13 bases had no gene match. The CDR3 sequence is CASSLRVAFTGATQYF. In DNA, the CDR3 is TGTGCCAGCAGTTTAAGAGTAGCTTTCACAGGGGCTACGCAGTATTTT.

This clonotype showed up many times. This rearrangement joins TRBV5-5 to TRBJ1-6; D is uncertain. The length of the CDR3 is 15 residues. CDR1 SGHKS and CDR2 YYEKEE come from the germline V gene (reference sequence). V was trimmed by 3 bases and J by 2 bases, leaving 9 bases between them. The CDR3 DNA reads TGTGCCAGCAGCTGGGAAATCGCCTATAATTCACCCCTCCACTTT. Residues: CASSWEIAYNSPLHF.

This clonotype was counted at least ten times. DNA for the CDR3: TGTGCCAGCAGTTTGGCGGGGAGGACCGGGGAGCTGTTTTTT. The encoded protein is CASSLAGRTGELFF. The J gene is TRBJ2-2, the V gene TRBV27; D perhaps matches TRBD2 (6 bases). The CDR3 contains 14 residues. Germline V lookup: CDR1 MNHEY, CDR2 SMNVEV (reference sequence). Trimming took 3 bases from V and 5 from J, leaving 10 bases between them.

By frequency in the sample, this clonotype is medium-sized. V usage is TRBV7-8 and J usage is TRBJ2-2; the D is unclear. Germline assignment: CDR1 SGHVS and CDR2 FQNEAQ. Trimming took off 1 base at V and 4 bases at J, with 10 bases between the two ends. The CDR3 sequence is 15 residues long. This CDR3 reads CASSLDTWGTGELFF. CDR3 DNA: TGTGCCAGCAGCTTAGACACTTGGGGCACCGGGGAGCTGTTTTTT.

This clonotype was seen at least ten times. The gene calls are TRBV5-6 and TRBJ2-1; 11 bases agree with TRBD1. Germline assignment: CDR1 SGHDT and CDR2 YYEEEE. The CDR3 is 15 amino acids. Trimming removed 6 bases from V and 7 bases from J; junction bases left unmatched: 9. CDR3 in amino acids: CASIVGTGGRNEQFF. CDR3 nucleotides: TGTGCCAGCATCGTCGGGACAGGGGGAAGGAATGAGCAGTTCTTC.

The V and J genes are TRBV5-4 and TRBJ1-1; maybe TRBD1 (6 bases). CDR1 and CDR2 (germline): SGHNT, YYREEE (reference sequence). The CDR3 runs 14 residues. The V end was cut by 5 bases, the J end by 1 base, with 12 bases between. The CDR3 bases are TGTGCCAGCAGTTACAGGGTTAGGAACACTGAAGCTTTCTTT. Translating gives CASSYRVRNTEAFF.

This clonotype was detected a few times. The V gene is TRBV6-1, the J gene TRBJ2-1, with D possibly called TRBD1 or TRBD2 (6 bases each). The CDR3 totals 15 residues. CDR1 and CDR2 (germline): MNHNS, SASEGT. V lost 2 bases and J lost 6, with 14 bases in between. The CDR3 bases are TGTGCCAGCAGTGAATGGCAGGGGAGGTCCAATGAGCAGTTCTTC. Its translation is CASSEWQGRSNEQFF.

In this sample, this clonotype turned up many times. The V gene is TRBV20-1, the J gene TRBJ2-1; D is ambiguous. This CDR3 contains 15 residues. CDR1 DFQATT and CDR2 SNEGSKA come from the germline V gene (reference sequence). V shed 0 bases and J shed 4 bases, with 13 bases lying between them. The CDR3 region is CSARDIYSAYNEQFF. The CDR3 nucleotides read TGCAGTGCTAGAGATATTTACTCCGCATACAATGAGCAGTTCTTC.

Many counts were recorded for this clonotype. V and J are TRBV5-1 and TRBJ2-3; D is perhaps TRBD2 (5 bases). V was cut by 4 bases and J by 2 bases, with 14 bases left in between. There are 15 residues in the CDR3. CDR1 and CDR2 (germline): SGHRS, YFSETQ. The CDR3 coding sequence is TGCGCCAGCAGCCCGCGGACTCCTTTCACAGATACGCAGTATTTT. Amino acid sequence: CASSPRTPFTDTQYF. The variable domain in full, with the rest retrieved from reference TRBV5-1 and TRBJ2-3, is KAGVTQTPRYLIKTRGQQVTLSCSPISGHRSVSWYQQTPGQGLQFLFEYFSETQRNKGNFPGRFSGRQFSNSRSEMNVSTLELGDSALYLCASSPRTPFTDTQYFGPGTRLTVL.

In this sample, this clonotype turned up a few times. The V call is TRBV7-9, the J call TRBJ2-7, with D possibly being TRBD1 (6 bases). This CDR3 spans 14 amino acids. Germline values: CDR1 SEHNR, CDR2 FQNEAQ (reference sequence). V dropped 1 base and J dropped 0 bases, with 7 bases sitting between them. DNA of the CDR3: TGTGCCAGCAGCTTAGACAGGGCCTCCTACGAGCAGTACTTC. It translates to CASSLDRASYEQYF.

The CDR3 DNA reads as TGTGCCAGCAGCCCCGGGACTAGCGGACAAGAGACCCAGTACTTC. It encodes CASSPGTSGQETQYF. The chain uses TRBV7-9 and TRBJ2-5; 11 bases align to TRBD2. The CDR3 is 15 amino acids. Germline CDR1 SEHNR, CDR2 FQNEAQ (reference sequence). The junction had 4 bases not matched to a gene; V was cut back by 5 bases and J by 2 bases.

This clonotype showed up many times. This chain links TRBV20-1 with TRBJ2-5, with D hard to call. This CDR3 is built from 13 residues. V gave up 1 base and J gave up 5 bases, with 11 bases separating them. The germline gives CDR1 DFQATT, CDR2 SNEGSKA (reference sequence). The CDR3 DNA is TGCAGTGCTAGAGTTCCGGGTACGGAGACCCAGTACTTC. It encodes CSARVPGTETQYF.

This clonotype has a count of ten or more. CDR3 in DNA: TGTGCCAGCAGTAGCCGGGACATCGCCTACAATGAGCAGTTCTTC. Residues: CASSSRDIAYNEQFF. This rearrangement joins TRBV6-5 to TRBJ2-1; TRBD1 might be the D (6 bases). Germline V CDR1 and CDR2: MNHEY, SVGAGI. This CDR3 is 15 amino acids long. V lost 5 bases to trimming and J lost 2 bases, with 13 bases between them.